These 28 T cell receptor beta chains came from one sample sequenced in a study of cytomegalovirus exposure and HLA in healthy donors. In the PCR, 60 Vbeta and 13 Jbeta primers were used. Sequenced by immunoSEQ multiplex PCR; TCRdb stores in-frame clones only, minus some. The top ten clones hold 1.2% of a sample with around 130,000 clones, 75% to 90% of them seen once. Sequencing used PBMCs. The origin of the receptors is a female donor in good health and CMV-seronegative.

The rearrangement uses TRBV25-1 and TRBJ2-7, with 9 bases aligning to TRBD2. Germline CDR1 is MGHDK and CDR2 is SYGVNS. J was trimmed by 2 bases and V by 6 bases; bases with no gene match: 8. CDR3 length equals 15 residues. CDR3 sequence: CASSLGAGGPYEQYF. DNA of the CDR3: TGTGCCAGCAGCCTGGGAGCGGGAGGTCCCTACGAGCAGTACTTC.

To note about this clone: Since no conserved phenylalanine or tryptophan closes the CDR3, a read error is the likely cause. The chain links TRBV18 to TRBJ2-6; 9 bases are shared with TRBD1. CDR1 KGHSH and CDR2 LQKENI come from the germline V gene. The CDR3 extends over 17 amino acids. V dropped 5 bases and J dropped 0; count of bases not matched to a gene: 5. The CDR3 nucleotides are TGTGCCAGCTCAGGACAGGGGTTAAACTCTGGGGCCAACGTCCTGACTGTC. Its translation is CASSGQGLNSGANVLTV.

This chain connects TRBV5-1 to TRBJ2-1; 7 bases match TRBD2. Trimming cost V 0 bases and J 7 bases; bases outside gene matches: 7. Looked up from germline, CDR1 is SGHRS and CDR2 is YFSETQ. This CDR3 is built from 15 residues. The CDR3 protein is CASSLGPISGNEQFF. The DNA of the CDR3 is TGCGCCAGCAGCTTGGGGCCCATTAGCGGGAATGAGCAGTTCTTC.

The J gene is TRBJ1-6, the V gene TRBV19; D gene unclear. The CDR3 consists of 14 residues. Germline V gene sequence: CDR1 LNHDA, CDR2 SQIVND (reference sequence). V was shortened by 3 bases and J by 8 bases, with 11 bases between the two germline ends. CDR3 amino acids: CASSIRRRDSPLHF. The CDR3 coding sequence is TGTGCCAGTAGTATCCGGAGAAGAGATTCACCCCTCCACTTT.

The V call is TRBV6-5, the J call TRBJ1-2; D gene ambiguous. The germline V gene encodes CDR1 MNHEY and CDR2 SVGAGI. V lost 2 bases and J lost 7, with 14 bases in between. This CDR3 comprises 14 residues. The CDR3 DNA reads as TGTGCCAGCAGTTACGATGTGGGAGGCCGTGGCTACACCTTC. As protein: CASSYDVGGRGYTF.

The V call is TRBV5-4, the J call TRBJ1-2, with 9 positions matching TRBD1. This CDR3 is built from 14 residues. Germline assignment: CDR1 SGHNT and CDR2 YYREEE (reference sequence). With V trimmed by 4 bases and J by 6 bases, 7 bases remained unmatched. CDR3: CASSVRDRADGYTF. The CDR3 region has the DNA TGTGCCAGCAGCGTCCGGGACAGGGCCGATGGCTACACCTTC.

This clone was detected once. The V gene is TRBV15, the J gene TRBJ2-2, with 10 bases aligning to TRBD2. V gave up 1 base and J gave up 6 bases; unmatched junction bases: 5. The germline gives CDR1 LNHNV, CDR2 YYDKDF (reference sequence). The CDR3 spans 16 residues. As DNA, the CDR3 is TGTGCCACCAGCAGAGGGGCTAGCGGGAGCTCCGGGGAGCTGTTTTTT. Protein product: CATSRGASGSSGELFF.

CDR3 residues: CASSLGDRGADTQYF. The CDR3 bases are TGCGCCAGCAGCTTGGGGGACAGGGGGGCAGATACGCAGTATTTT. The rearrangement links TRBV5-1 to TRBJ2-3, with 11 bases lining up with TRBD1. Germline V gene sequence: CDR1 SGHRS, CDR2 YFSETQ. The CDR3 has 15 residues. The junction had 1 base not matched to a gene; V was cut back by 0 bases and J by 4 bases.

V is TRBV30 and J is TRBJ2-5, with a possible D match to TRBD1 (5 bases). This CDR3 has 16 amino acids. Germline V lookup: CDR1 GTSNPN, CDR2 SVGIG (reference sequence). Trimming stripped 5 bases from V and 0 bases from J, with 19 bases between. DNA for the CDR3: TGTGCCTGGGAAACAGGAGCCGGCTACCACCAAGAGACCCAGTACTTC. As protein: CAWETGAGYHQETQYF.

This chain connects TRBV28 to TRBJ1-3; no reliable D call. Trimming shortened V by 8 bases and J by 0 bases, and 5 bases separated the two germline ends. CDR1 and CDR2 (germline): MDHEN, SYDVKM. The CDR3 totals 12 residues. The CDR3 nucleotides are TGTGCCAGCGCAGGCTCTGGAAACACCATATATTTT. Protein sequence: CASAGSGNTIYF.

This chain connects TRBV5-1 to TRBJ1-2; D perhaps matches TRBD1 (6 bases). Germline values: CDR1 SGHRS, CDR2 YFSETQ. V lost 0 bases and J lost 2, with 11 bases in between. The CDR3 runs 15 residues. The chain's CDR3 is CASSLVGRGNYGYTF. For the CDR3, the DNA is TGCGCCAGCAGCTTGGTGGGCAGGGGAAACTATGGCTACACCTTC.

The V call is TRBV27, the J call TRBJ1-3; 9 bases align to TRBD1. The CDR3 length is 15 residues. Germline CDR1 is MNHEY and CDR2 is SMNVEV (reference sequence). The V gene end was trimmed by 8 bases and the J gene end by 1 base; junction bases not matched to a gene: 6. The CDR3 loop is CASGTGSISGNTIYF. The CDR3 DNA sequence: TGTGCCAGCGGGACAGGGTCAATATCTGGAAACACCATATATTTT.

This chain joins TRBV6-5 and TRBJ2-3; TRBD2 aligns across 8 bases. There are 15 residues in the CDR3. V shed 7 bases and J 0 bases; nucleotides not matched to a gene: 6. Germline V lookup: CDR1 MNHEY, CDR2 SVGAGI. The CDR3 is CASTPLAESTDTQYF. CDR3 DNA sequence: TGTGCCAGCACCCCACTAGCGGAGAGCACAGATACGCAGTATTTT.

The chain recombines TRBV30 with TRBJ2-1; 9 nucleotides agree with TRBD1. Trimming removed 5 bases from V and 8 bases from J; junction bases left unmatched: 7. Germline V lookup: CDR1 GTSNPN, CDR2 SVGIG (reference sequence). CDR3 length: 13 amino acids. CDR3 sequence: CAWHLGQGHEQFF. The DNA of the CDR3 is TGTGCCTGGCATTTGGGACAGGGCCATGAGCAGTTCTTC.

This chain joins TRBV28 and TRBJ2-3, with a possible D match to TRBD2 (5 bases). Germline V CDR1 and CDR2: MDHEN, SYDVKM. CDR3 length: 14 residues. V dropped 8 bases and J dropped 0 bases, with 12 bases sitting between them. The CDR3, as DNA: TGTGCCAGCTACGTTGGCGGGAGCACAGATACGCAGTATTTT. Its protein is CASYVGGSTDTQYF.

The chain carries TRBV2 and TRBJ2-7, with D unresolved. The V end lost 3 bases, the J end lost 1 base, and 10 bases lay between the germline ends. CDR3 length equals 14 residues. The germline V gene encodes CDR1 SNHLY and CDR2 FYNNEI. CDR3 coding DNA: TGTGCCAGCAGTGATATGGTGCGTTCCTACGAGCAGTACTTC. Translating gives CASSDMVRSYEQYF. The complete variable domain, with remaining parts taken from reference TRBV2 and TRBJ2-7, reads EPEVTQTPSHQVTQMGQEVILRCVPISNHLYFYWYRQILGQKVEFLVSFYNNEISEKSEIFDDQFSVERPDGSNFTLKIRSTKLEDSAMYFCASSDMVRSYEQYFGPGTRLTVT.

The chain is built from TRBV15 and TRBJ2-7; 11 bases map to TRBD2. The CDR3 has 15 residues. Per the germline V gene, CDR1 is LNHNV and CDR2 is YYDKDF (reference sequence). Trimming cost V 6 bases and J 7 bases; bases outside gene matches: 11. CDR3 DNA sequence: TGTGCCACCAGGAGCGGTCTAGCGGGAGGTCTTGAGCAGTACTTC. Translation: CATRSGLAGGLEQYF.

The V gene is TRBV11-2, the J gene TRBJ2-5, with no clear D. The CDR3 has 16 residues. The germline gives CDR1 SGHAT, CDR2 FQNNGV. The V gene lost 0 bases and the J gene lost 5 bases, with 16 bases spanning the gap. CDR3 region: CASSLDRFNSRETQYF. CDR3 in DNA: TGTGCCAGCAGCTTAGACCGTTTCAACAGCAGGGAGACCCAGTACTTC.

The rearrangement joins TRBV2 to TRBJ1-4; 8 bases are a match to TRBD1. The CDR3 is made up of 14 amino acids. Trimming cost V 8 bases and J 7 bases; bases outside gene matches: 9. CDR1 SNHLY and CDR2 FYNNEI come from the germline V gene. This CDR3 reads CASLGQGLSEKLFF. The CDR3 coding sequence is TGTGCCAGCCTAGGACAGGGACTAAGTGAAAAACTGTTTTTT.

The chain uses TRBV19 and TRBJ2-1; 8 bases match TRBD2. There are 15 residues in the CDR3. V shed 2 bases, J shed 0 bases, and the junction held 0 bases outside the gene matches. CDR1 and CDR2 (germline): LNHDA, SQIVND (reference sequence). Here the CDR3 reads CASSISGSSYNEQFF. DNA for the CDR3: TGTGCCAGTAGTATAAGCGGGAGCTCCTACAATGAGCAGTTCTTC.

Of note for this clone: In the same sample, other DNA sequences code for this CDR3. The J gene is TRBJ2-2, the V gene TRBV2; D not certain. The CDR3 runs to 14 residues. Deletions cut 4 bases from V and 4 bases from J, with 10 bases between. The germline V gene encodes CDR1 SNHLY and CDR2 FYNNEI. The CDR3 bases are TGTGCCAGCAGTGGAGACTCCCGCACCGGGGAGCTGTTTTTT. Amino acids: CASSGDSRTGELFF.

This chain uses TRBV7-7 with TRBJ2-5, with TRBD2 as a possible D gene (5 bases). Deletions cut 1 base from V and 1 base from J, with 7 bases between. The length of the CDR3 is 14 residues. Germline values: CDR1 SSHAT, CDR2 FNYEAQ (reference sequence). The CDR3 DNA reads as TGTGCCAGCAGCTTAGAAGGGAGCCAAGAGACCCAGTACTTC. This gives the protein CASSLEGSQETQYF. The variable domain in full, completed from reference TRBV7-7 and TRBJ2-5, reads GAGVSQSPRYKVTKRGQDVTLRCDPISSHATLYWYQQALGQGPEFLTYFNYEAQPDKSGLPSDRFSAERPEGSISTLTIQRTEQRDSAMYRCASSLEGSQETQYFGPGTRLLVL.

The chain combines TRBV4-1 with TRBJ2-4, with no clear D. V was shortened by 0 bases and J by 8 bases, with 20 bases between the two germline ends. CDR3 length: 17 amino acids. Germline CDR1 reads MGHRA; CDR2 reads YSYEKL. The CDR3 DNA is TGCGCCAGCAGCCAAGAAGTCGAAGACTTGAGGTGGGACATTCAGTACTTC. This translates into CASSQEVEDLRWDIQYF.

The chain is built from TRBV5-6 and TRBJ2-7; the D call may be TRBD1 or TRBD2 (6 bases each). Trimming cost V 4 bases and J 5 bases, with 13 bases left between them. Germline CDR1 and CDR2: SGHDT and YYEEEE. This CDR3 contains 13 residues. CDR3 sequence (DNA): TGTGCCAGCAGCCTGGGGGGCGCGGACGAGCAGTACTTC. Encoded protein: CASSLGGADEQYF.

The chain is built from TRBV30 and TRBJ1-4; D uncertain. CDR3 length: 15 amino acids. The germline V gene encodes CDR1 GTSNPN and CDR2 SVGIG (reference sequence). The V end was cut by 2 bases, the J end by 4 bases, with 14 bases between. CDR3 region: CAWSPTRGGNEKLFF. CDR3 DNA: TGTGCCTGGAGTCCTACCCGGGGAGGTAATGAAAAACTGTTTTTT.

The chain is built from TRBV25-1 and TRBJ2-7; 7 bases align to TRBD1. This CDR3 region has 14 residues. V lost 3 bases to trimming and J lost 4 bases; unmatched junction nucleotides: 6. Germline V CDR1 and CDR2: MGHDK, SYGVNS. The CDR3 region has the DNA TGTGCCAGCAGTGAGCCCGGGACAGTGTACGAGCAGTACTTC. Translated: CASSEPGTVYEQYF.

V usage is TRBV29-1 and J usage is TRBJ2-7; 11 bases are a match to TRBD2. The ends lost 6 bases at V and 0 bases at J; junction bases unmatched: 4. Germline CDR1 reads SQVTM; CDR2 reads ANQGSEA. This CDR3 spans 14 amino acids. Written as DNA, the CDR3 is TGCAGCGTGGCCGGGACTAGCGGCTCCTACGAGCAGTACTTC. Translated, it gives CSVAGTSGSYEQYF.

On this clone itself: A read error may produce the germline difference seen at one junction end. The V gene is TRBV19, the J gene TRBJ1-1; D is perhaps TRBD1 (6 bases). Germline values: CDR1 LNHDA, CDR2 SQIVND (reference sequence). The CDR3 covers 15 residues. The CDR3 region has the DNA TGTGCCACCTCCGACTCAGGGGTGTGGAACTCTGAAGCTTTCTTT. Encoded protein: CATSDSGVWNSEAFF.